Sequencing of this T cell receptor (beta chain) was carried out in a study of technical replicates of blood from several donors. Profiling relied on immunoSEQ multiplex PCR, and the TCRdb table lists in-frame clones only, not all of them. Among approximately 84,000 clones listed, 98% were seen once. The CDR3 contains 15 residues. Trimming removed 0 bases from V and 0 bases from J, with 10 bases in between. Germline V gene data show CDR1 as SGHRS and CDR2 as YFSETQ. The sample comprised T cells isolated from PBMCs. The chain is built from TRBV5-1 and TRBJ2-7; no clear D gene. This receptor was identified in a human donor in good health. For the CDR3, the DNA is TGCGCCAGCAGCTTGGGTTCGCTGAGCTCCTACGAGCAGTACTTC. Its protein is CASSLGSLSSYEQYF.